This TCR beta chain derives from a study of blood T cell repertoires in COVID-19. Study-level background: Sample material is recorded as cDNA or gDNA derived from T cells, B-cell-depleted T cells, or PBMCs.

Generated by immunoSEQ multiplex PCR, the TCRdb table keeps only in-frame clones and is missing some. The sample yields about 420,000 clones, over 85% seen once. The CDR3 sequence is 16 residues long. The germline CDR1 and CDR2 sequences are SGHDT and YYEEEE. J was trimmed by 1 base and V by 4 bases; bases with no gene match: 10. Source material: peripheral blood. The V and J genes are TRBV5-6 and TRBJ1-1; 7 bases are shared with TRBD1. The receptor's source is a man aged 18 to 30 with COVID-19, enrolled during active disease. The CDR3 region has the DNA TGTGCCAGCAGCCAGGACAGGCTCCTGGGGAACACTGAAGCTTTCTTT. This sequence encodes CASSQDRLLGNTEAFF.